A selection of T cell receptor beta chains follows, all from one sample in a study of radiotherapy plus CTLA-4 blockade in lung cancer. Measured with immunoSEQ multiplex PCR; TCRdb has only the in-frame clones, and not every one. This table has about 45,000 clones, approximately 76% appearing once. Sequenced material: peripheral blood, taken from a patient treated with radiotherapy plus ipilimumab. These receptors were collected from a human donor with non-small cell lung cancer who had stable disease on radiotherapy plus ipilimumab. The CDR3 runs from the conserved cysteine through the conserved F or W. The order of the fields is J gene, D gene, V gene, CDR3 protein. The D gene is left open where the match is weak.

j_call: TRBJ2-2; d_call: NA; v_call: TRBV19; cdr3_aa: CASSKKLANTGELFF
j_call: TRBJ2-1; d_call: TRBD2; v_call: TRBV13; cdr3_aa: CASSLVSSGGASSYNEQFF
j_call: TRBJ1-1; d_call: NA; v_call: TRBV5-1; cdr3_aa: CASSFTLLTAMNTEAFF
j_call: TRBJ2-2; d_call: NA; v_call: TRBV7-3; cdr3_aa: CASSLVVAPFGTGELFF
j_call: TRBJ1-2; d_call: NA; v_call: TRBV19; cdr3_aa: CASSLRHTQLENYGYTF
j_call: TRBJ2-5; d_call: TRBD1; v_call: TRBV5-4; cdr3_aa: CASNTIGTGEETQYF
j_call: TRBJ2-1; d_call: NA; v_call: TRBV5-5; cdr3_aa: CASSLEQSYTEQFF
j_call: TRBJ1-4; d_call: NA; v_call: TRBV4-3; cdr3_aa: CASSQGGGERANEKLFF
j_call: TRBJ2-7; d_call: NA; v_call: TRBV6-1; cdr3_aa: CASSELEQYF
j_call: TRBJ2-2; d_call: TRBD2; v_call: TRBV4-2; cdr3_aa: CASSQDLAGLAGELFF
j_call: TRBJ2-5; d_call: NA; v_call: TRBV10-2; cdr3_aa: CASSAFGETQYF
j_call: TRBJ1-3; d_call: NA; v_call: TRBV27; cdr3_aa: CASSLRGFGNTIYF
j_call: TRBJ1-1; d_call: NA; v_call: TRBV10-3; cdr3_aa: CAISEPGGRSAEAFF
j_call: TRBJ1-1; d_call: NA; v_call: TRBV18; cdr3_aa: CASSPFAVADSRLAFF
j_call: TRBJ2-3; d_call: TRBD2; v_call: TRBV7-6; cdr3_aa: CASSITPGLAGMVDTQYF
j_call: TRBJ2-5; d_call: NA; v_call: TRBV25-1; cdr3_aa: CASSESGGQAGRETQYF
j_call: TRBJ1-4; d_call: NA; v_call: TRBV9; cdr3_aa: CASSSPHSYNEKLFF
j_call: TRBJ2-7; d_call: NA; v_call: TRBV30; cdr3_aa: CAWSVVEAGSYEQYF
j_call: TRBJ2-2; d_call: NA; v_call: TRBV5-1; cdr3_aa: CASSTPPVGGGTGELFF
j_call: TRBJ2-3; d_call: TRBD2; v_call: TRBV5-4; cdr3_aa: CASSRSGGVADTQYF
j_call: TRBJ1-2; d_call: TRBD1; v_call: TRBV9; cdr3_aa: CASSVEDRSSYGYTF
j_call: TRBJ1-6; d_call: NA; v_call: TRBV6-1; cdr3_aa: CASSELRFDNSPLHF
j_call: TRBJ1-2; d_call: TRBD1; v_call: TRBV11-1; cdr3_aa: CASSFGQGGYGYTF
j_call: TRBJ1-5; d_call: TRBD1; v_call: TRBV6-1; cdr3_aa: CASSEATGDQPQHF
j_call: TRBJ2-7; d_call: TRBD1; v_call: TRBV19; cdr3_aa: CASGGQGGPYEQYF
j_call: TRBJ2-3; d_call: TRBD1; v_call: TRBV19; cdr3_aa: CASSQGVTDTQYF
j_call: TRBJ1-1; d_call: NA; v_call: TRBV5-4; cdr3_aa: CASSSDLTGLNTEAFF
j_call: TRBJ2-2; d_call: NA; v_call: TRBV7-3; cdr3_aa: CASSLIGEEELFF
j_call: TRBJ1-2; d_call: TRBD1; v_call: TRBV6-4; cdr3_aa: CASSLGRGQDGYTF
j_call: TRBJ1-5; d_call: NA; v_call: TRBV7-9; cdr3_aa: CASSLGSSVSQPQHF